This T cell receptor (beta chain) is from a study of preoperative IRX-2 immunotherapy in early breast cancer. TCRdb's table, derived via immunoSEQ multiplex PCR, lists solely in-frame clones and lacks some. Of 20,000 to 30,000 clones listed, about 75% are singletons. CDR1 is SGHNT and CDR2 is YENEEA in the germline V gene. The length of the CDR3 is 17 residues. The trim removed 5 bases at V and 3 bases at J, leaving 13 bases unmatched. This clone was seen a handful of times. Noted treatment: preoperative locoregional IRX-2 cytokine immunotherapy. Samples came from a phase Ib trial of preoperative locoregional IRX-2 cytokine immunotherapy.

The source of this sequence is a human donor with breast cancer. The chain joins TRBV11-3 to TRBJ2-4, with 7 bases matching TRBD2. Sample: lymph node tissue, taken after IRX-2 immunotherapy. CDR3 sequence reads: CASSRGDLTWGKNIQYF. DNA of the CDR3: TGTGCCAGCAGCCGGGGGGACCTCACCTGGGGCAAAAACATTCAGTACTTC.